One sample yielded the 24 T cell receptor beta chains listed below, sequenced in a study of glioma-infiltrating T cells after dendritic cell vaccination. Time point given: after dendritic cell vaccination, including at tumor progression/relapse. Clones were sequenced by immunoSEQ multiplex PCR, and TCRdb holds only the in-frame ones, with some missing. The sample yields roughly 60,000 clones, about 89% seen once. Sample: blood, taken after dendritic cell vaccination. These receptors were obtained from a human donor with glioblastoma.

CDR3: CASSSLAGDNYGYTF. The CDR3 DNA sequence: TGTGCCAGTAGTTCTTTGGCCGGGGATAACTATGGCTACACCTTC. The gene calls are TRBV19 and TRBJ1-2; D is uncertain. The CDR3 has 15 residues. Trimming stripped 5 bases from V and 1 base from J, with 14 bases between. Germline V gives CDR1 LNHDA, CDR2 SQIVND (reference sequence).

The CDR3 DNA sequence: TGCGCCAGCAGCCAAGGTAACGCTCTAGCGGGAGTGTTCTTCTTC. Its protein product is CASSQGNALAGVFFF. J is TRBJ2-1 and V is TRBV4-3, with 10 bases lining up with TRBD2. The CDR3 has 15 amino acids. Germline-derived CDR1 and CDR2 are LGHNA and YSLEER. With 1 base clipped from V and 16 bases from J, the junction kept 13 bases outside the gene matches.

The chain has TRBV12-5 and TRBJ2-2; possible D gene TRBD1, 6 bases. Germline V gene sequence: CDR1 LGHNT, CDR2 FRNRAP. The V end lost 0 bases, the J end lost 3 bases, and 11 bases lay between the germline ends. This CDR3 spans 16 amino acids. The CDR3 bases are TGTGCTAGTGGTTTGGTATTGTCAGGGGACACCGGGGAGCTGTTTTTT. Translation gives CASGLVLSGDTGELFF. Together with reference TRBV12-5 and TRBJ2-2, the CDR3 gives the full variable domain: DARVTQTPRHKVTEMGQEVTMRCQPILGHNTVFWYRQTMMQGLELLAYFRNRAPLDDSGMPKDRFSAEMPDATLATLKIQPSEPRDSAVYFCASGLVLSGDTGELFFGEGSRLTVL.

This rearrangement joins TRBV5-1 to TRBJ2-1; 10 bases match TRBD1. The V segment lost 4 bases and the J segment 9 bases; nucleotides outside the gene matches: 10. Germline V gene sequence: CDR1 SGHRS, CDR2 YFSETQ. The CDR3 totals 15 residues. CDR3 in DNA: TGCGCCAGCAGCAGCGGGACAGGGGTGTTTGGTGAGCAGTTCTTC. Translated, it gives CASSSGTGVFGEQFF.

This rearrangement joins TRBV18 to TRBJ2-7; 9 bases match TRBD1. V shed 1 base and J 1 base; nucleotides not matched to a gene: 2. CDR1 is KGHSH, CDR2 LQKENI, per germline. The CDR3 totals 15 residues. CDR3 sequence: CASSPRTGESYEQYF. The CDR3, as DNA: TGTGCCAGCTCACCACGGACAGGGGAATCCTACGAGCAGTACTTC.

The V gene is TRBV11-3, the J gene TRBJ2-2; no firm D call. Germline V gives CDR1 SGHNT, CDR2 YENEEA. The length of the CDR3 is 12 residues. V lost 4 bases to trimming and J lost 4 bases, with 4 bases between them. The CDR3 DNA follows: TGTGCCAGCAGCTCCCGCACCGGGGAGCTGTTTTTT. Its protein is CASSSRTGELFF.

The chain uses TRBV5-4 and TRBJ1-1; tentatively, D is TRBD1 (5 bases). The CDR3 extends over 14 amino acids. The V gene lost 0 bases and the J gene lost 3 bases, with 9 bases spanning the gap. From germline, CDR1 is SGHNT and CDR2 YYREEE (reference sequence). The DNA of the CDR3 is TGTGCCAGCAGCTTGGCTCTCAGGGACACTGAAGCTTTCTTT. Translating gives CASSLALRDTEAFF.

The chain is built from TRBV30 and TRBJ1-4, with 11 nucleotides matching TRBD1. The CDR3 sequence is 15 residues long. V lost 3 bases to trimming and J lost 7 bases; unmatched junction nucleotides: 7. Germline loops: CDR1 GTSNPN, CDR2 SVGIG (reference sequence). The DNA for the CDR3 is TGTGCCTGGAGCCGGACAGGGGGCGGGGGTGAAAAACTGTTTTTT. This encodes CAWSRTGGGGEKLFF.

The chain carries TRBV27 and TRBJ2-7; D may be TRBD1 (7 bases). V was shortened by 2 bases and J by 6 bases, with 14 bases between the two germline ends. Germline V gene data show CDR1 as MNHEY and CDR2 as SMNVEV (reference sequence). This CDR3 spans 14 amino acids. The CDR3 bases are TGTGCCAGCAGTTTAGGGTTCCAGGGGGGCGAGCAGTACTTC. Translation: CASSLGFQGGEQYF.

The J gene is TRBJ2-4, the V gene TRBV5-8; 7 positions match TRBD1. J was trimmed by 0 bases and V by 4 bases; bases with no gene match: 13. Germline V gene sequence: CDR1 SGHTS, CDR2 YDEGEE. CDR3 size: 18 residues. CDR3 sequence: CASSLMVGGRSAKNIQYF. The CDR3 DNA reads as TGTGCCAGCAGCCTGATGGTAGGGGGCAGGTCAGCCAAAAACATTCAGTACTTC.

J is TRBJ1-4 and V is TRBV6-1; tentatively, D is TRBD1 (6 bases). The germline gives CDR1 MNHNS, CDR2 SASEGT. Trimming took 7 bases from V and 1 from J, leaving 13 bases between them. This CDR3 is built from 15 residues. The CDR3 is CASTSRGKTNEKLFF. The CDR3 DNA follows: TGTGCCAGCACATCCAGGGGAAAAACTAATGAAAAACTGTTTTTT.

This chain links TRBV19 with TRBJ1-1; 8 bases match TRBD1. CDR1 and CDR2 from the germline V gene are LNHDA and SQIVND (reference sequence). J lost 5 bases, V lost 7 bases, and 3 bases had no gene match. The CDR3 is 12 residues long. CDR3 bases: TGTGCCAGTATGGACAGGGAAACTGAAGCTTTCTTT. This encodes CASMDRETEAFF.

A single count supports this clone. V gene TRBV7-9 combines with J gene TRBJ2-4; possibly TRBD2 for D (5 bases). Germline V gene sequence: CDR1 SEHNR, CDR2 FQNEAQ (reference sequence). V was clipped by 5 bases and J by 1 base, with 15 bases between them. The CDR3 extends over 16 amino acids. The CDR3 loop reads CASSGDPRAAKNIQYF. The CDR3 nucleotides are TGTGCCAGCAGCGGTGACCCGAGGGCTGCCAAAAACATTCAGTACTTC.

The CDR3 loop reads CASSFLGAEAFF. The CDR3, as DNA: TGTGCCAGCAGCTTCCTAGGGGCTGAAGCTTTCTTT. The chain combines TRBV5-6 with TRBJ1-1, with D maybe TRBD1 (5 bases). V lost 2 bases to trimming and J lost 6 bases, with 8 bases between them. CDR1 and CDR2 from the germline V gene are SGHDT and YYEEEE. The length of the CDR3 is 12 residues.

Note on this clone: Germline and junction disagree at one end, which may indicate a read error. This rearrangement joins TRBV5-6 to TRBJ1-6; D unresolved. In germline, CDR1 is SGHDT, CDR2 YYEEEE. CDR3 size: 13 residues. The CDR3 region has the DNA TGTGCCAGCAGCCCGGATACTAATTCCCCCCTCCACTTT. The encoded protein is CASSPDTNSPLHF.

The chain recombines TRBV27 with TRBJ2-4; 8 nucleotides match TRBD1. Germline V gene data show CDR1 as MNHEY and CDR2 as SMNVEV (reference sequence). This CDR3 has 17 amino acids. V trimming: 4 bases; J trimming: 8 bases; junction bases outside the gene matches: 16. The DNA for the CDR3 is TGTGCCAGCAGTTCCCCACTTAGACAGGGGAAAGGGTACATTCAGTACTTC. Translation gives CASSSPLRQGKGYIQYF.

The V and J genes are TRBV9 and TRBJ1-1, with D tentatively TRBD1 (5 bases). This CDR3 is 13 amino acids long. From germline, CDR1 is SGDLS and CDR2 YYNGEE. Trimming left V 2 bases short and J 1 base short, with 6 bases between. CDR3 protein: CASSVDTNTEAFF. The CDR3 region has the DNA TGTGCCAGCAGCGTGGACACGAACACTGAAGCTTTCTTT. Filled out from reference TRBV9 and TRBJ1-1, the complete variable domain reads DSGVTQTPKHLITATGQRVTLRCSPRSGDLSVYWYQQSLDQGLQFLIQYYNGEERAKGNILERFSAQQFPDLHSELNLSSLELGDSALYFCASSVDTNTEAFFGQGTRLTVV.

The V and J genes are TRBV7-2 and TRBJ1-1, with no clear D. Trimming removed 5 bases from V and 7 bases from J, with 14 bases in between. The CDR3 runs to 13 residues. The germline gives CDR1 SGHTA, CDR2 FQGNSA. As DNA, the CDR3 is TGTGCCAGCAGCCAACCACAAGATGTTGAAGCTTTCTTT. Translating gives CASSQPQDVEAFF.

The chain combines TRBV28 with TRBJ2-7, with 7 bases lining up with TRBD1. Per the germline V gene, CDR1 is MDHEN and CDR2 is SYDVKM. V lost 6 bases, J lost 3 bases, and 8 bases stayed unmatched. This CDR3 contains 14 residues. This CDR3 is CASSPRGGHYEQYF. CDR3 bases: TGTGCCAGCAGCCCGCGAGGGGGCCACTACGAGCAGTACTTC.

This chain connects TRBV7-2 to TRBJ2-3; 7 bases are shared with TRBD2. V shed 1 base and J 2 bases; nucleotides not matched to a gene: 6. The CDR3 is 16 residues long. Germline assignment: CDR1 SGHTA and CDR2 FQGNSA. DNA for the CDR3: TGTGCCAGCAGCTTAGATGGGGGGGGGATCACAGATACGCAGTATTTT. This codes for CASSLDGGGITDTQYF.

This chain joins TRBV18 and TRBJ2-3; 8 bases match TRBD2. This CDR3 contains 15 residues. The germline V gene encodes CDR1 KGHSH and CDR2 LQKENI. V lost 1 base to trimming and J lost 2 bases; unmatched junction nucleotides: 2. The CDR3 reads CASSPLAGYTDTQYF. CDR3 nucleotides: TGTGCCAGCTCACCACTAGCGGGGTACACAGATACGCAGTATTTT. The entire variable domain, with the rest obtained from reference TRBV18 and TRBJ2-3, is as follows: NAGVMQNPRHLVRRRGQEARLRCSPMKGHSHVYWYRQLPEEGLKFMVYLQKENIIDESGMPKERFSAEFPKEGPSILRIQQVVRGDSAAYFCASSPLAGYTDTQYFGPGTRLTVL.

The V and J genes are TRBV27 and TRBJ1-2; tentative D call: TRBD1 (6 bases). This CDR3 spans 17 amino acids. The ends were cut back, 3 bases at V and 0 bases at J, with 17 bases in the middle. Germline V gene lookup returns CDR1 MNHEY and CDR2 SMNVEV (reference sequence). This CDR3 reads CASSFGWGQAANYGYTF. The CDR3 DNA reads as TGTGCCAGCAGTTTTGGTTGGGGGCAGGCGGCTAACTATGGCTACACCTTC.

The CDR3 nucleotides are TGTGCCAGTAGTGTAGCGGGGGGCGGTGATACGCAGTATTTT. Its translation is CASSVAGGGDTQYF. The chain has TRBV19 and TRBJ2-3, with 10 bases fitting TRBD2. The CDR3 contains 14 residues. J lost 6 bases, V lost 5 bases, and 5 bases had no gene match. Germline lookup yields CDR1 LNHDA and CDR2 SQIVND (reference sequence).

This clone has only a few counts. This rearrangement joins TRBV19 to TRBJ2-5; 10 bases align to TRBD2. This CDR3 is built from 15 residues. V lost 7 bases, J lost 5 bases, and 10 bases stayed unmatched. Germline CDR1 is LNHDA and CDR2 is SQIVND (reference sequence). DNA for the CDR3: TGTGCCAGTACCATGAGCGGGAGGGCGGAGGAGACCCAGTACTTC. As protein: CASTMSGRAEETQYF.